The sample holds many counts of the clone carrying this TCR beta chain. Its target is not known. TCRdb re-analysed the reads in MiXCR, keeping a single row per CDR3 protein. The table lists 500,000 or so distinct CDR3 sequences, about 15% of them singletons. The sample is drawn from a study of T cell repertoires in cytomegalovirus infection. Study background: Public signatures in TCR beta pointed to CMV infection and matching HLA type. Whole-study results and caveats: HLA-C-restricted CMV-specific TCR beta clonotypes were dominant in the ex vivo response.

V was clipped by 3 bases and J by 4 bases, with 12 bases between them. Per germline, CDR1 SNHLY and CDR2 FYNNEI. The CDR3 is 14 amino acids. Sequenced: CD8+ T cells from PBMCs. This clonotype was sampled from a human donor in good health (CMV status not recorded). Some clones in this sample may be carry-over from other donors' samples. V is TRBV2 and J is TRBJ1-2, with D tentatively TRBD1 (6 bases). This CDR3 reads CASSDAGAGYGYTF. The CDR3, as DNA: TGTGCCAGCAGTGATGCAGGGGCGGGCTATGGCTACACCTTC.